These 15 T cell receptor beta chains came from one sample sequenced in a study of vaccination effects on CD4 cells after COVID-19. Only in-frame clones appear in the TCRdb table, and some are missing; sequencing was by immunoSEQ multiplex PCR. The sample consists of around 45,000 clones, around 80% of them appearing once. Antigen-specific CD4+ T cell clonotypes were called by their expansion after viral peptide-pool culture in ViraFEST. Following an approximately ten-day culture, CD4+ T cells were purified. Nucleocapsid antibodies were negative in the vaccine recipients, who had never had SARS-CoV-2 infection. The antigens these receptors bind are not known. The source material was CD4+ T cells from PBMCs cultured with SARS-CoV-2 spike peptides, sampled before COVID-19 vaccination. The receptors were sampled from a human donor who received a COVID-19 vaccine.

The chain is built from TRBV4-3 and TRBJ1-6; weak D call: TRBD1 (6 bases). Germline CDR1 is LGHNA and CDR2 is YSLEER. Trimming removed 3 bases from V and 9 bases from J, with 9 bases in between. The CDR3 has 13 residues. CDR3 in DNA: TGCGCCAGCAGCCAGGAGACAGGTTCACCCCTCCACTTT. Translating gives CASSQETGSPLHF.

The gene calls are TRBV5-1 and TRBJ1-5, with a tentative D call TRBD1 (6 bases). The V end was cut by 3 bases, the J end by 5 bases, with 15 bases between. The germline gives CDR1 SGHRS, CDR2 YFSETQ. The CDR3 is 15 residues long. The DNA of the CDR3 is TGCGCCAGCAGCTCAGGGGAGGGAGGGGATCAGCCCCAGCATTTT. It translates to CASSSGEGGDQPQHF.

This chain uses TRBV7-3 with TRBJ2-1, with TRBD1 matching over 10 bases. The length of the CDR3 is 16 residues. With 4 bases clipped from V and 9 bases from J, the junction kept 12 bases outside the gene matches. Germline V gene sequence: CDR1 SGHTA, CDR2 FQGTGA. CDR3 sequence (DNA): TGTGCCAGCAGCTCTGTTGGGACAGGGGTGGTTTTTGAGCAGTTCTTC. This translates into CASSSVGTGVVFEQFF.

This chain joins TRBV5-1 and TRBJ1-1, with D uncertain. This CDR3 has 16 amino acids. Germline CDR1 is SGHRS and CDR2 is YFSETQ. V lost 1 base and J 0 bases, leaving 13 bases between the germline ends. DNA of the CDR3: TGCGCCAGCAGCTTGTTAGGTATCGCGGTGAACACTGAAGCTTTCTTT. Its translation is CASSLLGIAVNTEAFF. Full variable domain (rest looked up from reference TRBV5-1 and TRBJ1-1): KAGVTQTPRYLIKTRGQQVTLSCSPISGHRSVSWYQQTPGQGLQFLFEYFSETQRNKGNFPGRFSGRQFSNSRSEMNVSTLELGDSALYLCASSLLGIAVNTEAFFGQGTRLTVV.

This chain uses TRBV10-3 with TRBJ2-3; D possibly uses TRBD1 or TRBD2 (6 bases each). This CDR3 has 14 amino acids. The germline CDR1 and CDR2 sequences are ENHRY and SYGVKD. The V and J ends lost 8 bases and 0 bases respectively, with 12 bases between them. CDR3: CAIGQGGSTDTQYF. CDR3 bases: TGTGCCATCGGCCAAGGGGGGAGCACAGATACGCAGTATTTT.

This rearrangement joins TRBV7-9 to TRBJ2-5, with D tentatively TRBD1 (5 bases). The length of the CDR3 is 14 residues. Deletions cut 3 bases from V and 4 bases from J, with 12 bases between. Germline values: CDR1 SEHNR, CDR2 FQNEAQ (reference sequence). The CDR3 sequence is CASSLLGASETQYF. CDR3 DNA: TGTGCCAGCAGCTTGTTAGGGGCCTCAGAGACCCAGTACTTC.

This clone was counted a few times. This chain links TRBV18 with TRBJ2-2; D possibly corresponds to TRBD2 (6 bases). Looked up from germline, CDR1 is KGHSH and CDR2 is LQKENI. This CDR3 contains 13 residues. V was cut by 6 bases and J by 7 bases, with 12 bases left in between. The CDR3 DNA follows: TGTGCCAGCTCGCCGACTAGAATCGGGGAGCTGTTTTTT. Amino acid sequence: CASSPTRIGELFF.

The chain combines TRBV29-1 with TRBJ2-2; 9 bases fit TRBD2. This CDR3 contains 13 residues. Per germline, CDR1 SQVTM and CDR2 ANQGSEA. Trimming at V came to 4 bases and at J to 5 bases, leaving 2 bases not matched to a gene. The CDR3 is CSVVAGVTGELFF. Written as DNA, the CDR3 is TGCAGCGTTGTAGCGGGGGTTACCGGGGAGCTGTTTTTT.

This chain links TRBV2 with TRBJ2-7; TRBD1 or TRBD2 may be the D gene (5 bases each). CDR3 length: 14 residues. CDR1 and CDR2 from the germline V gene are SNHLY and FYNNEI. The V and J ends lost 7 bases and 3 bases respectively, with 16 bases between them. DNA for the CDR3: TGTGCCAGCATGCCGGGACCCGCCATCTACGAGCAGTACGTC. Amino acids: CASMPGPAIYEQYV.

The chain employs TRBV2 and TRBJ2-6, with D maybe TRBD1 (5 bases). Trimming stripped 6 bases from V and 4 bases from J, with 13 bases between. The CDR3 has 15 residues. In germline, CDR1 is SNHLY, CDR2 FYNNEI. CDR3 sequence reads: CASRDQGSGANVLTF. The CDR3 nucleotides read TGTGCCAGCAGAGACCAGGGTTCCGGGGCCAACGTCCTGACTTTC. The variable domain in full, with the rest retrieved from reference TRBV2 and TRBJ2-6, is EPEVTQTPSHQVTQMGQEVILRCVPISNHLYFYWYRQILGQKVEFLVSFYNNEISEKSEIFDDQFSVERPDGSNFTLKIRSTKLEDSAMYFCASRDQGSGANVLTFGAGSRLTVL.

V gene TRBV6-5 combines with J gene TRBJ2-2; D is ambiguous. The CDR3 is 15 residues long. Trimming cost V 5 bases and J 2 bases, with 12 bases left between them. Germline assignment: CDR1 MNHEY and CDR2 SVGAGI. CDR3 loop: CASSQFRINTGELFF. The CDR3 DNA reads as TGTGCCAGCAGTCAATTCCGTATCAACACCGGGGAGCTGTTTTTT.

The chain joins TRBV18 to TRBJ1-4, with D possibly being TRBD1 (5 bases). The germline V gene has CDR1 KGHSH and CDR2 LQKENI. Trimming cost V 0 bases and J 3 bases, with 8 bases left between them. This CDR3 is 15 amino acids long. CDR3 residues: CASSPPGVANEKLFF. CDR3 nucleotide sequence: TGTGCCAGCTCACCACCGGGGGTAGCTAATGAAAAACTGTTTTTT.

The chain couples TRBV28 to TRBJ1-5; 11 nucleotides align to TRBD1. The junction had 10 bases not matched to a gene; V was cut back by 4 bases and J by 2 bases. The CDR3 is 18 amino acids. The germline gives CDR1 MDHEN, CDR2 SYDVKM. This chain's CDR3 is CASSSHGQGAFGNQPQHF. The DNA of the CDR3 is TGTGCCAGCAGTTCACATGGACAGGGGGCGTTTGGCAATCAGCCCCAGCATTTT.

The CDR3 nucleotides are TGTGCCAGCAGTGAGCGCGGGGGCAGGGCTGGCTACGAGCAGTACGTC. As protein: CASSERGGRAGYEQYV. The V call is TRBV6-1, the J call TRBJ2-7, with D possibly matching TRBD2 (7 bases). CDR1 and CDR2 (germline): MNHNS, SASEGT. The germline V and J ends were trimmed by 3 bases and 3 bases, with 18 bases remaining between them. CDR3 size: 16 residues.

The table lists this clone with a count of one. The chain carries TRBV6-5 and TRBJ1-2; possible D gene TRBD1, 6 bases. The CDR3 is made up of 15 amino acids. Per germline, CDR1 MNHEY and CDR2 SVGAGI. V dropped 7 bases and J dropped 8 bases, with 23 bases sitting between them. CDR3 sequence: CASKVDRRFSWGYTF. The CDR3 DNA is TGTGCCAGCAAAGTAGACAGGCGCTTTTCGTGGGGCTACACCTTC.